This T cell receptor (beta chain) was sequenced for a study of cytotoxic CD8 clonotypes in ibrutinib-treated CLL. Points from the study as a whole: The clonality went up when patients responded to ibrutinib and dropped back toward baseline at progression.

Note on this clone: What it binds is unknown.

Sequencing was performed with immunoSEQ multiplex PCR; in TCRdb, only in-frame clones are kept and a portion is missing. The sample includes about 180,000 clones, about four fifths of them seen just once. The V segment lost 7 bases and the J segment 1 base; nucleotides outside the gene matches: 6. Per germline, CDR1 MDHEN and CDR2 SYDVKM. The CDR3 length is 15 residues. The source material was PBMCs, sampled after 24 months of ibrutinib treatment. The receptor comes from a human donor with chronic lymphocytic leukemia. The chain employs TRBV28 and TRBJ2-3; 9 bases fit TRBD2. CDR3 bases: TGTGCCAGCACTGTAGCGGGAGCCGGCACAGATACGCAGTATTTT. Its protein product is CASTVAGAGTDTQYF.